The source of this T cell receptor (beta chain) is a study of blood T cell dynamics during melanoma immunotherapy. The study's findings and limits: cfDNA rearrangement score rose from T0 to W3 with disease control.

Time point noted: week 3, after first cycle of checkpoint inhibitor. One draw preceded checkpoint blockade; another followed its first cycle at week 3. On this clone itself: Its antigen is unknown.

The CDR3 loop spans 16 amino acids. V lost 0 bases and J lost 0, with 12 bases in between. Germline CDR1 and CDR2: SGHRS and YFSETQ. The table came from immunoSEQ multiplex PCR; TCRdb's copy has only in-frame clones and leaves some out. The profile covers 800 to 1,100 clones, with roughly 85% appearing a single time and less than 8.5% taken by the ten largest. The starting material was cell-free DNA from blood, obtained from a patient treated with checkpoint blockade. This rearrangement joins TRBV5-1 to TRBJ1-1; D may be TRBD1 (5 bases). The receptor's source is a human donor with melanoma. The CDR3 is CASSLALTGVNTEAFF. CDR3 coding DNA: TGCGCCAGCAGCTTGGCCCTTACAGGAGTGAACACTGAAGCTTTCTTT.